Listed below are T cell receptor beta chains from one sample, sequenced in a study of blood T cells in healthy people across ages. Using its own MiXCR run on the 5' RACE reads, TCRdb lists one record per CDR3 protein. The data show 700,000 to 900,000 distinct CDR3 sequences, around 24% seen once. This sample was shared with a second study, whose subject was T cells of mothers and their children.

The sample comprised blood. The receptors were gathered from a boy aged 5 to 17 in good health. Both conserved end residues are part of each CDR3. A D gene is named only where the DNA matches it firmly. A clone size is listed for some rows: how often the clone was seen (once, few, many), or a class if it is expanded.

D gene	V gene	J gene	clone size	CDR3 protein	CDR3 DNA
TRBD1	TRBV6-5	TRBJ2-5	few	CASSSPRDREFF	TGTGCCAGCAGTTCACCTCGGGACAGGGAGTTCTTC
TRBD1	TRBV6-6	TRBJ1-5	.	CASSPPLTGTQPQHF	TGTGCCAGCAGCCCTCCCCTGACAGGGACTCAGCCCCAGCATTTT
TRBD2	TRBV5-4	TRBJ2-1	few	CASRITSGGLNSYNEQFF	TGTGCCAGCAGAATTACTAGCGGGGGCCTAAACTCCTACAATGAGCAGTTCTTC
.	TRBV28	TRBJ2-7	.	CASSTDRHYYEQYF	TGTGCCAGCAGTACGGACCGTCACTACTACGAGCAGTACTTC
TRBD1	TRBV20-1	TRBJ2-5	.	CSARRAGGETQYF	TGCAGTGCTAGGCGGGCAGGGGGAGAGACCCAGTACTTC
.	TRBV29-1	TRBJ1-2	.	CSVEDGGYGYTF	TGCAGCGTTGAAGATGGTGGGTATGGCTACACCTTC
.	TRBV15	TRBJ2-5	few	CATSAQGLVGETQYF	TGTGCCACCAGCGCCCAGGGGCTAGTTGGAGAGACCCAGTACTTC
TRBD1	TRBV10-3	TRBJ2-5	.	CAISGAGDRGQETQYF	TGTGCCATCAGTGGGGCAGGGGACAGGGGCCAAGAGACCCAGTACTTC
TRBD2	TRBV18	TRBJ2-3	.	CASSPLSGSTTDTQYF	TGTGCCAGCTCACCACTGAGCGGGAGTACCACAGATACGCAGTATTTT
TRBD2	TRBV7-2	TRBJ2-3	many	CASSLGLAGGGDTQYF	TGTGCCAGCAGCCTGGGACTAGCGGGGGGCGGCGATACGCAGTATTTT
.	TRBV7-2	TRBJ2-6	.	CASSPGGGANVLTF	TGTGCCAGCAGCCCAGGTGGGGGGGCCAACGTCCTGACTTTC
.	TRBV10-2	TRBJ2-7	.	CASSEWGHEQYF	TGCGCCAGCAGTGAGTGGGGACACGAGCAGTACTTC
.	TRBV25-1	TRBJ1-1	.	CASSRGGLTEAFF	TGTGCCAGCAGCCGGGGGGGGCTCACTGAAGCTTTCTTT
.	TRBV6-6	TRBJ2-1	few	CASSYGIAGVNEQFF	TGTGCCAGCAGTTATGGAATAGCAGGGGTCAATGAGCAGTTCTTC
.	TRBV7-6	TRBJ2-7	few	CASSLDGGAGEQYF	TGTGCCAGCAGCTTAGATGGGGGCGCGGGCGAGCAGTACTTC
TRBD2	TRBV13	TRBJ2-2	few	CASSQLAPTGELFF	TGTGCCAGCAGCCAACTAGCGCCCACCGGGGAGCTGTTTTTT
.	TRBV10-1	TRBJ1-3	.	CASSGDGSRAIYF	TGCGCCAGCAGCGGGGACGGCTCCCGGGCCATATATTTT
.	TRBV3-1	TRBJ1-6	.	CASSQDFRVYNSPLHF	TGTGCCAGCAGCCAAGATTTCAGGGTCTATAATTCACCCCTCCACTTT
.	TRBV5-1	TRBJ2-1	few	CASSIKQGTYNEQFF	TGCGCCAGCAGCATCAAACAGGGAACCTACAATGAGCAGTTCTTC
.	TRBV5-1	TRBJ1-1	.	CASNGEGIGAFF	TGCGCCAGCAATGGCGAGGGGATCGGCGCTTTCTTT
.	TRBV28	TRBJ2-5	few	CASSIGGAQKTQYF	TGTGCCAGCTCAATAGGGGGGGCTCAGAAGACCCAGTACTTC
TRBD2	TRBV3-1	TRBJ2-7	.	CASSQDGEGGEQYF	TGTGCCAGCAGCCAAGATGGGGAGGGAGGCGAGCAGTACTTC
TRBD2	TRBV10-3	TRBJ2-1	few	CAISEISSGGSSYNEQFF	TGTGCCATCAGTGAGATTTCTAGCGGGGGGAGCTCCTACAATGAGCAGTTCTTC
TRBD1	TRBV29-1	TRBJ1-1	.	CSAITDRGLTEAFF	TGCAGCGCCATTACGGACAGGGGGCTTACTGAAGCTTTCTTT
.	TRBV11-2	TRBJ2-5	few	CASSLGRKWNQETQYF	TGTGCCAGCAGCTTGGGTAGAAAATGGAACCAAGAGACCCAGTACTTC
.	TRBV20-1	TRBJ1-2	few	CSARDLGVGYTF	TGCAGTGCTAGAGATCTGGGGGTCGGCTACACCTTC
.	TRBV6-5	TRBJ2-3	few	CASSYSRVDTQYF	TGTGCCAGCAGTTACTCGAGAGTAGATACGCAGTATTTT
TRBD1	TRBV5-1	TRBJ2-5	.	CASRRQGVSQETQYF	TGCGCCAGCAGACGACAGGGGGTCTCCCAAGAGACCCAGTACTTC
TRBD1	TRBV25-1	TRBJ1-1	few	CASSELGQGGTEAFF	TGTGCCAGCAGTGAACTGGGACAGGGAGGGACTGAAGCTTTCTTT
.	TRBV6-1	TRBJ2-5	.	CASRIRRSGGETQYF	TGTGCCAGCAGGATTCGAAGGAGTGGTGGGGAGACCCAGTACTTC
.	TRBV12-3/TRBV12-4	TRBJ2-7	many	CASSSDGSYEQYF	TGTGCCAGCAGTTCGGACGGTTCCTACGAGCAGTACTTC
TRBD2	TRBV7-9	TRBJ2-1	.	CASSLSGGISNEQFF	TGTGCCAGCAGCTTAAGCGGGGGGATTTCGAATGAGCAGTTCTTC
.	TRBV3-1	TRBJ2-4	.	CASSPVGGHIQYF	TGTGCCAGCAGCCCCGTGGGCGGCCACATTCAGTACTTC
TRBD2	TRBV7-3	TRBJ2-1	few	CASSPRERGGYNEQFF	TGTGCCAGCAGCCCCAGGGAGCGGGGGGGTTACAATGAGCAGTTCTTC
TRBD1	TRBV5-1	TRBJ2-7	.	CASSTDRGRGEQYF	TGCGCCAGCAGCACCGACAGGGGGCGAGGAGAGCAGTACTTC